One T cell receptor beta chain is described in this entry. The data stem from a study of vaccination and CD4 T cells after COVID-19. Study-level background: Each individual in the study obtained two doses of BNT162b2 or mRNA-1273 vaccine.

TCRdb redid the calling of the PCR reads with MiXCR, one entry per CDR3 protein. Here the sample spans just under 30,000 distinct CDR3 sequences, 45% to 50% being singletons. Regarding time point: late sampling 161 to 241 days after vaccination in three convalescent patients. V was clipped by 5 bases and J by 1 base; unmatched bases: 12. CDR1 is MGHRA, CDR2 YSYEKL, per germline. CDR3 length: 17 amino acids. This sequence originates from a human donor who had recovered from COVID-19. The sample here was CD4+ T cells from blood, taken about 7 months after SARS-CoV-2 vaccination. The chain joins TRBV4-1 to TRBJ2-5; TRBD2 agrees at 8 bases. The DNA of the CDR3 is TGCGCCAGCAGCGGAAAAGCGGCTAGCGGGCCCCAAGAGACCCAGTACTTC. Translation: CASSGKAASGPQETQYF.